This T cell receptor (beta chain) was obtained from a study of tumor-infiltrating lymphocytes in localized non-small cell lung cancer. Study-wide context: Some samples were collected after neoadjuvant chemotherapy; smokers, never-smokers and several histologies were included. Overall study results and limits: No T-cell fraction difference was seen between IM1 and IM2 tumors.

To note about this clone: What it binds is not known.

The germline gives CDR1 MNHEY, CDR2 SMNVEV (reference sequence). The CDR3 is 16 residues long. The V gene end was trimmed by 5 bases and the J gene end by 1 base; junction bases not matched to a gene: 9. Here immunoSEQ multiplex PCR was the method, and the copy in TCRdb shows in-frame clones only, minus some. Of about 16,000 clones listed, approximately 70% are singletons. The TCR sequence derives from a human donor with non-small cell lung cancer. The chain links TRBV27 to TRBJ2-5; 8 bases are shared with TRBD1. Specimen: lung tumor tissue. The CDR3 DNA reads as TGTGCCAGCAGTCCAGGACAGGGCTTCTCCCAAGAGACCCAGTACTTC. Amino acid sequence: CASSPGQGFSQETQYF.